This paragraph reports one T cell receptor (beta chain). The CDR3 consists of 17 residues. J lost 0 bases, V lost 5 bases, and 5 bases had no gene match. Germline V gene lookup returns CDR1 SGHVS and CDR2 FNYEAQ. The record originates from a study of cytomegalovirus exposure and HLA in healthy donors. Study context: Within the Caucasian-associated ancestry cluster were about 81% of the 350 to 400 genotyped donors.

Use of 60 Vbeta and 13 Jbeta primers characterized the PCR. Method: immunoSEQ multiplex PCR; TCRdb's copy keeps in-frame clones and lacks some. The sample yields about 160,000 clones, approximately 80% seen once. Sequenced material: PBMCs. The clonotype comes from a boy aged 2 to 9 in good health and CMV-seronegative. The rearrangement joins TRBV7-6 to TRBJ2-1; 12 bases align to TRBD2. CDR3 coding DNA: TGTGCCAGCAGCGCGGGACTAGCGGGCAGCTCCTACAATGAGCAGTTCTTC. Protein sequence: CASSAGLAGSSYNEQFF.